This T cell receptor beta chain was captured in a study of T cells in Graves' hyperthyroidism and ophthalmopathy. The table lists this clonotype with many counts. Antigen unknown. Findings and limits, study-wide: In the blood, most expanded thyroid clonotypes above 0.001 appeared as well.

CDR1 and CDR2 (germline): SEHNR, FQNEAQ (reference sequence). The CDR3 has 15 residues. V was clipped by 4 bases and J by 3 bases, with 15 bases between them. TCR beta CDR3 region amplification was performed from RNA transcripts. The HTBI primer set served for first-round RT-PCR of the TCR CDR3. MiXCR, run by TCRdb on the multiplex PCR reads, gives a single entry per CDR3 protein. Here the sample spans roughly 500,000 distinct CDR3 sequences, roughly 45% being singletons. This receptor was obtained from an adult woman with Graves' disease, either hyperthyroidism or ophthalmopathy (not recorded which). The sequencing input was peripheral blood or thyroid tissue (not recorded which). The chain is built from TRBV7-9 and TRBJ1-2; D gene unclear. The chain's CDR3 is CASSSDIPGHYGYTF. CDR3 in DNA: TGTGCCAGCAGCTCTGATATACCCGGACACTATGGCTACACCTTC.